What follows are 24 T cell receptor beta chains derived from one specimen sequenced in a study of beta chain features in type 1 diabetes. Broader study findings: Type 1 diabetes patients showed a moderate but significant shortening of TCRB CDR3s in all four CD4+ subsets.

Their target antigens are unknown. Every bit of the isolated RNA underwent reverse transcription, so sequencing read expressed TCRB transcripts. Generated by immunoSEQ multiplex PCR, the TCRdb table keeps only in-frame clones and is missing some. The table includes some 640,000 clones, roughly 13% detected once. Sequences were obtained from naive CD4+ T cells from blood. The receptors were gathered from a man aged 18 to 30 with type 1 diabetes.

The CDR3 sequence: CASSESLNEQFF. Written as DNA, the CDR3 is TGTGCCAGCAGTGAATCCCTCAATGAGCAGTTCTTC. The chain carries TRBV2 and TRBJ2-1; D is ambiguous. CDR3 length: 12 residues. V was trimmed by 2 bases and J by 6 bases, leaving 5 bases between them. Germline CDR1 is SNHLY and CDR2 is FYNNEI.

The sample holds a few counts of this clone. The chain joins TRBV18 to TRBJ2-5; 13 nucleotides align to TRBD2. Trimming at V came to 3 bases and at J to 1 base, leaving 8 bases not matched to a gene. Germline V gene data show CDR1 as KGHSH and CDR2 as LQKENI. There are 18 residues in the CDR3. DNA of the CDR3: TGTGCCAGCTCACCGAGCACGGGACTAGCGGGACTCCAAGAGACCCAGTACTTC. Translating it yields CASSPSTGLAGLQETQYF. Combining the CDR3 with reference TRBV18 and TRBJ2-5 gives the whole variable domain NAGVMQNPRHLVRRRGQEARLRCSPMKGHSHVYWYRQLPEEGLKFMVYLQKENIIDESGMPKERFSAEFPKEGPSILRIQQVVRGDSAAYFCASSPSTGLAGLQETQYFGPGTRLLVL.

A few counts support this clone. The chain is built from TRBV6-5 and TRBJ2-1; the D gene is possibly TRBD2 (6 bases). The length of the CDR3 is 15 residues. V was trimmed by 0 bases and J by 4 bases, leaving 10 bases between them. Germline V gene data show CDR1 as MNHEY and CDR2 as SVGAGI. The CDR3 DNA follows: TGTGCCAGCAGTTACTCCGGGACTCCTTACAATGAGCAGTTCTTC. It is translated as CASSYSGTPYNEQFF.

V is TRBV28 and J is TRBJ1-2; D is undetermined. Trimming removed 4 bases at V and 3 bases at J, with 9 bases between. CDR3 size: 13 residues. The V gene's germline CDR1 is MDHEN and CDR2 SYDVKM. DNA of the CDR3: TGTGCCAGCAGTTATAAATCAGACTATGGCTACACCTTC. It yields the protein CASSYKSDYGYTF.

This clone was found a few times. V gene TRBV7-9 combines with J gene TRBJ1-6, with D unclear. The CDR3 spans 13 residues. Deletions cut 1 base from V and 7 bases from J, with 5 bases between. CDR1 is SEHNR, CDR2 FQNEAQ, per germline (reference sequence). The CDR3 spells CASSLERNSPLHF. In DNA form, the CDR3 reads TGTGCCAGCAGCTTAGAGAGAAATTCACCCCTCCACTTT.

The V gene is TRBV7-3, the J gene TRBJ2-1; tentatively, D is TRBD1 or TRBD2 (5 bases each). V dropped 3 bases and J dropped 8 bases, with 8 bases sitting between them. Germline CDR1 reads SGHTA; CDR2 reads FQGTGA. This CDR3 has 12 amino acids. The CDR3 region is CASSLRDDEQFF. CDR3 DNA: TGTGCCAGCAGCTTGAGGGACGATGAGCAGTTCTTC.

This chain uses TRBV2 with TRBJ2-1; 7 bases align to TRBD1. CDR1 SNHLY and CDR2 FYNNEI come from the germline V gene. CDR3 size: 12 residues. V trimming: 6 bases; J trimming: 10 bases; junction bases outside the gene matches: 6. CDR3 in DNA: TGTGCCAGCAGGTCACTGGACAGGGAGCAGTTCTTC. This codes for CASRSLDREQFF.

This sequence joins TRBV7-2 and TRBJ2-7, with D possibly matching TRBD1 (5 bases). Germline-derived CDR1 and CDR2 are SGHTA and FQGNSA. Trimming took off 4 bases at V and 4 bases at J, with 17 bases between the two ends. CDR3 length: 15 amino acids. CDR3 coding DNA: TGTGCCAGCAGCTATACGCAGGACACAGCATACGAGCAGTACTTC. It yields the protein CASSYTQDTAYEQYF.

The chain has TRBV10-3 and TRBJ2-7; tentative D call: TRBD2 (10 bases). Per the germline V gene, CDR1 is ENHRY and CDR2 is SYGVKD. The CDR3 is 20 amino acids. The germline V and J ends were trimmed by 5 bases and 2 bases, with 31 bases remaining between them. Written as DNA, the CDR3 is TGTGCCATCAGTAGATACCCCGGGACAGGGCGAGCGGGAGGGACCTACGAGCAGTACTTC. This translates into CAISRYPGTGRAGGTYEQYF.

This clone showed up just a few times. CDR3 loop: CASSYPGRDEQYF. As DNA, the CDR3 is TGTGCCAGCAGTTACCCCGGGCGGGACGAGCAGTACTTC. This chain uses TRBV6-5 with TRBJ2-7, with D perhaps TRBD2 (5 bases). V was shortened by 2 bases and J by 5 bases, with 10 bases between the two germline ends. The germline CDR1 and CDR2 sequences are MNHEY and SVGAGI. CDR3 length: 13 residues.

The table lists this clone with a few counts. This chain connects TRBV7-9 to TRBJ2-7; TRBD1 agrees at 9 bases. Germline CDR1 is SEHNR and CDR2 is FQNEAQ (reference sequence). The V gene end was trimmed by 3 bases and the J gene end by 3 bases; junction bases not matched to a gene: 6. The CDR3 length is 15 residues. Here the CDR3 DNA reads TGTGCCAGCAGCTTTGTGAAGACAGGGGGCTACGAGCAGTACTTC. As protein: CASSFVKTGGYEQYF.

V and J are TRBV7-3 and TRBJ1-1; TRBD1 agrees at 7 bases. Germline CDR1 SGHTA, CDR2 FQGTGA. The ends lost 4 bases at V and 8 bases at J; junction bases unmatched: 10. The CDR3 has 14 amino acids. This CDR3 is CASSSTRDSLEAFF. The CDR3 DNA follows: TGTGCCAGCAGCTCAACCCGGGACAGTCTGGAAGCTTTCTTT.

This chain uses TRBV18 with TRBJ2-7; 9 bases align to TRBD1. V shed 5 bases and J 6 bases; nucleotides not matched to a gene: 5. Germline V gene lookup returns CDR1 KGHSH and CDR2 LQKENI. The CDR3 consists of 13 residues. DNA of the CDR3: TGTGCCAGCTCAGTACAGGGGGCAGGCGAGCAGTACTTC. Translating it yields CASSVQGAGEQYF.

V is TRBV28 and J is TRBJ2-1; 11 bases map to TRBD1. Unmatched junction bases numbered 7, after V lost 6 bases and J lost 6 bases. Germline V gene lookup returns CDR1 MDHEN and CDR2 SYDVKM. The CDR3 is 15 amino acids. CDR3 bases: TGTGCCAGCAGCTTGTCCGGGACAGGGGGCAATGAGCAGTTCTTC. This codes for CASSLSGTGGNEQFF.

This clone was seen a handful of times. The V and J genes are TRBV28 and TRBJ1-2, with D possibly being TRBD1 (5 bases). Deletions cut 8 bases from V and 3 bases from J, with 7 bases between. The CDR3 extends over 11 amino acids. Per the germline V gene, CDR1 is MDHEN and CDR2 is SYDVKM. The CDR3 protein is CASSGHYGYTF. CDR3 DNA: TGTGCCAGCTCAGGGCACTATGGCTACACCTTC.

Here the CDR3 reads CSVALGQKETQYF. The CDR3 DNA reads as TGCAGCGTTGCGTTAGGGCAGAAAGAGACCCAGTACTTC. This rearrangement joins TRBV29-1 to TRBJ2-5; unclear D gene. The CDR3 extends over 13 amino acids. Trimming took 4 bases from V and 3 from J, leaving 12 bases between them. Germline-derived CDR1 and CDR2 are SQVTM and ANQGSEA.

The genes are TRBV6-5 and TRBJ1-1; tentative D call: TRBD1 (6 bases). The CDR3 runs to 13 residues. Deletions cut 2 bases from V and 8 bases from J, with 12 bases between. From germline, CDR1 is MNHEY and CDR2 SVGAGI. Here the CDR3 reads CASSYGTGREAFF. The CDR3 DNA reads TGTGCCAGCAGTTACGGAACAGGGAGAGAAGCTTTCTTT.

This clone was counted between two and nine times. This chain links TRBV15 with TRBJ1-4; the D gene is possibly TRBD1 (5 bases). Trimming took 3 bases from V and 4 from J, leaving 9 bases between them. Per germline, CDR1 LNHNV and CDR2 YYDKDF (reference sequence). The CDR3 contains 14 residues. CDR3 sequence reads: CATSSRQFNEKLFF. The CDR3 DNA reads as TGTGCCACCAGCAGCCGACAGTTTAATGAAAAACTGTTTTTT.

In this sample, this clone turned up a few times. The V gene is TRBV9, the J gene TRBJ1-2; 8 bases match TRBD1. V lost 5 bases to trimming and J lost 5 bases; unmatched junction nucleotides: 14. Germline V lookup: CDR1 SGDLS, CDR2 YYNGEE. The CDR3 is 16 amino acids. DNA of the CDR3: TGTGCCAGCAGACGATTGGAGACAGGGGTTGGTTATGGCTACACCTTC. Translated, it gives CASRRLETGVGYGYTF.

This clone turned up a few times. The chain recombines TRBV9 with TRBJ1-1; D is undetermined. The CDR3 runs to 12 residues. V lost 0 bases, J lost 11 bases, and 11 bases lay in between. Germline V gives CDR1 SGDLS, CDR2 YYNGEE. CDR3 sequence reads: CASSVVGLGAFF. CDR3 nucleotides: TGTGCCAGCAGCGTAGTTGGGTTGGGGGCTTTCTTT. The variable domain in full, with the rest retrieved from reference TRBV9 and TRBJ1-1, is DSGVTQTPKHLITATGQRVTLRCSPRSGDLSVYWYQQSLDQGLQFLIQYYNGEERAKGNILERFSAQQFPDLHSELNLSSLELGDSALYFCASSVVGLGAFFGQGTRLTVV.

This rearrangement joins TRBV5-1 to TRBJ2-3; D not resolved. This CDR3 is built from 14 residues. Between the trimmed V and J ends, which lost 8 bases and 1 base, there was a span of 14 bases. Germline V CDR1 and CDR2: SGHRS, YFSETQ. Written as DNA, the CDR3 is TGCGCCAGTTCTAGTCTAGGTGGCACAGATACGCAGTATTTT. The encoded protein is CASSSLGGTDTQYF. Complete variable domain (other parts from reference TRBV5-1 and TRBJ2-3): KAGVTQTPRYLIKTRGQQVTLSCSPISGHRSVSWYQQTPGQGLQFLFEYFSETQRNKGNFPGRFSGRQFSNSRSEMNVSTLELGDSALYLCASSSLGGTDTQYFGPGTRLTVL.

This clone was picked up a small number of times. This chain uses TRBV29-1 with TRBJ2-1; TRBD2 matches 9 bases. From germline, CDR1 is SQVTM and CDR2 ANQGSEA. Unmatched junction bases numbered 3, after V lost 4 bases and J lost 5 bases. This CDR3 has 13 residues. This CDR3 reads CSVGTSEHNEQFF. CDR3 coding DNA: TGCAGCGTTGGGACTAGCGAGCACAATGAGCAGTTCTTC.

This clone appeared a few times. The CDR3 here is CASTPRSSGYSYEQYF. The CDR3 DNA follows: TGTGCCAGCACCCCGCGGAGTTCTGGGTACTCCTACGAGCAGTACTTC. V usage is TRBV7-9 and J usage is TRBJ2-7; no clear D gene. Germline assignment: CDR1 SEHNR and CDR2 FQNEAQ (reference sequence). V was cut by 7 bases and J by 0 bases, with 19 bases left in between. The CDR3 runs to 16 residues.

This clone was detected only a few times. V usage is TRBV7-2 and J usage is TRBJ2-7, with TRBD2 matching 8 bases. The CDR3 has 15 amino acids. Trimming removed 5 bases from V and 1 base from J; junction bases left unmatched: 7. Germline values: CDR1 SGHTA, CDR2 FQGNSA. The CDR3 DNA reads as TGTGCCAGCAGCACGGGGGGGCGGGTGTCCTACGAGCAGTACTTC. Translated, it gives CASSTGGRVSYEQYF.